The 21 T cell receptor beta chains in this list originate from one sample, sequenced in a study of identical twins. TCRdb recomputed calls from the 5' RACE reads with MiXCR, one row per CDR3 protein. The sample has 1.5 million or so distinct CDR3 sequences, less than 40% seen once; the top ten hold 0.27%. Sequenced input: cord blood. The receptors derive from a newborn girl in good health.

The chain carries TRBV20-1 and TRBJ2-4; TRBD2 is a possible D gene (7 bases). V gave up 0 bases and J gave up 3 bases, with 12 bases separating them. The CDR3 consists of 15 residues. The germline gives CDR1 DFQATT, CDR2 SNEGSKA (reference sequence). CDR3 in amino acids: CSARDREGGKNIQYF. CDR3 in DNA: TGCAGTGCTAGAGATAGGGAGGGGGGCAAAAACATTCAGTACTTC.

There are a few counts of this clonotype. The chain uses TRBV6-1 and TRBJ2-7; 10 bases align to TRBD1. The CDR3 is 15 residues long. Per the germline V gene, CDR1 is MNHNS and CDR2 is SASEGT. Trimming took 2 bases from V and 2 from J; bases not matched to a gene: 3. The CDR3 DNA reads as TGTGCCAGCAGTGAATGGACAGGGGGTCCCTACGAGCAGTACTTC. It encodes CASSEWTGGPYEQYF.

The sample holds one count of this clonotype. A much larger clone sits a single nucleotide away, making a read error possible. This sequence joins TRBV6-1 and TRBJ2-3, with D tentatively TRBD2 (6 bases). The germline gives CDR1 MNHNS, CDR2 SASEGT. The length of the CDR3 is 11 residues. CDR3 protein: CASRLADAQYF. CDR3 in DNA: TGTGCCAGCAGACTAGCAGATGCGCAGTATTTT.

On this clonotype: Possible read error: a much larger clone is one base away. The chain employs TRBV12-3 or TRBV12-4 and TRBJ2-7; 7 nucleotides line up with TRBD2. The CDR3 is made up of 14 amino acids. Germline trimming cut 5 bases from V and 7 bases from J; bases unmatched to any gene: 11. The CDR3 region is CASSERGSRNEQYF. CDR3 nucleotides: TGTGCCAGCAGTGAGCGGGGTTCGCGCAATGAGCAGTACTTC.

This clonotype was seen a few times. The rearrangement uses TRBV3-1 and TRBJ1-2, with TRBD1 identical over 7 bases. CDR3 length: 12 residues. Per germline, CDR1 LGHDT and CDR2 YNNKEL (reference sequence). J was trimmed by 7 bases and V by 7 bases; bases with no gene match: 6. CDR3 bases: TGTGCCAGCAATGTACAGGGGTCTGGCTACACCTTC. Translating gives CASNVQGSGYTF.

The chain joins TRBV6-1 to TRBJ1-2, with D perhaps matching TRBD1 (6 bases). Germline CDR1 is MNHNS and CDR2 is SASEGT. The CDR3 is 14 residues long. V shed 5 bases and J shed 2 bases, with 12 bases lying between them. The CDR3 protein is CASSWQGKNYGYTF. The CDR3 DNA is TGTGCCAGCAGTTGGCAGGGGAAGAACTATGGCTACACCTTC.

The V and J genes are TRBV7-2 and TRBJ2-5, with TRBD1 matching over 8 bases. Germline V gene lookup returns CDR1 SGHTA and CDR2 FQGNSA. This CDR3 is built from 16 residues. With 4 bases clipped from V and 11 bases from J, the junction kept 18 bases outside the gene matches. The CDR3 sequence: CASSSYISPGGYEQYF. CDR3 in DNA: TGTGCCAGCAGCTCATACATTTCTCCAGGGGGCTATGAGCAGTACTTC.

This rearrangement joins TRBV7-9 to TRBJ1-2; possibly TRBD1 for D (5 bases). Germline CDR1 and CDR2: SEHNR and FQNEAQ (reference sequence). CDR3 length equals 14 residues. Trimming cost V 1 base and J 8 bases, with 14 bases left between them. The CDR3 reads CASSLGGDRGGYTF. CDR3 nucleotides: TGTGCCAGCAGCTTAGGGGGCGACAGAGGGGGCTACACCTTC. Looking up the rest from reference TRBV7-9 and TRBJ1-2 gives the full variable domain: DTGVSQNPRHKITKRGQNVTFRCDPISEHNRLYWYRQTLGQGPEFLTYFQNEAQLEKSRLLSDRFSAERPKGSFSTLEIQRTEQGDSAMYLCASSLGGDRGGYTFGSGTRLTVV.

The chain combines TRBV4-2 with TRBJ1-1; TRBD1 aligns across 7 bases. The ends lost 0 bases at V and 3 bases at J; junction bases unmatched: 4. In germline, CDR1 is LGHNA, CDR2 YNFKEQ. The CDR3 covers 15 residues. The DNA for the CDR3 is TGTGCCAGCAGCCAAGATGCGGGACAGCACACTGAAGCTTTCTTT. Translated, it gives CASSQDAGQHTEAFF.

The chain links TRBV20-1 to TRBJ2-5; maybe TRBD2 (6 bases). This CDR3 region has 15 residues. Germline CDR1 and CDR2: DFQATT and SNEGSKA (reference sequence). V lost 0 bases and J lost 2, with 13 bases in between. CDR3 sequence (DNA): TGCAGTGCTAGAGAGGGGGGTTTGCCTCAAGAGACCCAGTACTTC. Its translation: CSAREGGLPQETQYF.

The rearrangement joins TRBV14 to TRBJ2-5, with 11 bases aligning to TRBD2. The CDR3 totals 17 residues. Germline lookup yields CDR1 SGHDN and CDR2 FVKESK. After removal of 0 bases from V and 2 bases from J, the junction contained 5 bases not matched to a gene. This chain's CDR3 is CASSQDRLAGTQETQYF. Here the CDR3 DNA reads TGTGCCAGCAGCCAAGATAGACTAGCGGGGACACAAGAGACCCAGTACTTC.

This clonotype was detected a few times. The rearrangement joins TRBV20-1 to TRBJ1-5; TRBD1 matches 10 bases. Trimming at V came to 5 bases and at J to 4 bases, leaving 5 bases not matched to a gene. The CDR3 has 14 amino acids. Germline V CDR1 and CDR2: DFQATT, SNEGSKA (reference sequence). CDR3 region: CSAAWTGGNQPQHF. In DNA, the CDR3 is TGCAGTGCTGCGTGGACAGGGGGGAATCAGCCCCAGCATTTT.

V is TRBV2 and J is TRBJ1-2, with TRBD1 matching over 7 bases. The trim removed 4 bases at V and 4 bases at J, leaving 9 bases unmatched. This CDR3 comprises 15 residues. CDR1 is SNHLY and CDR2 is FYNNEI in the germline V gene. The CDR3 region has the DNA TGTGCCAGCAGTGGAGACAGGGTTACTACCTATGGCTACACCTTC. Residues: CASSGDRVTTYGYTF.

J is TRBJ2-5 and V is TRBV28, with D possibly being TRBD1 (5 bases). Germline values: CDR1 MDHEN, CDR2 SYDVKM. Trimming removed 6 bases at V and 11 bases at J, with 25 bases between. CDR3 length: 15 amino acids. This CDR3 reads CASSRRGAAYNEQYF. The CDR3 nucleotides read TGTGCCAGCAGCCGAAGGGGCGCCGCCTACAATGAGCAGTACTTC.

This rearrangement joins TRBV5-1 to TRBJ2-3; either TRBD1 or TRBD2 may supply D (5 bases each). The V gene lost 0 bases and the J gene lost 10 bases, with 9 bases spanning the gap. Per germline, CDR1 SGHRS and CDR2 YFSETQ. This CDR3 is built from 12 residues. Here the CDR3 DNA reads TGCGCCAGCAGCTTGGCGGGGCCGCCGCAGTATTTT. Translation gives CASSLAGPPQYF.

V is TRBV20-1 and J is TRBJ2-3, with 12 bases that match TRBD2. V lost 5 bases to trimming and J lost 6 bases; unmatched junction nucleotides: 6. The germline CDR1 and CDR2 sequences are DFQATT and SNEGSKA (reference sequence). This CDR3 has 14 amino acids. The CDR3 protein is CSAGGLAGRDTQYF. DNA for the CDR3: TGCAGTGCTGGAGGACTAGCGGGACGGGATACGCAGTATTTT.

This clonotype turned up a few times. The genes are TRBV5-1 and TRBJ1-1, with no clear D. The CDR3 runs to 19 residues. Germline assignment: CDR1 SGHRS and CDR2 YFSETQ. Trimming pared 1 base from V and 0 bases from J, leaving 22 bases between. The CDR3 bases are TGCGCCAGCAGCTTGAGGGAACTGAGGTTACAGACGGTGAACACTGAAGCTTTCTTT. Amino acid sequence: CASSLRELRLQTVNTEAFF.

The V call is TRBV13, the J call TRBJ2-3; the match to TRBD2 covers 9 bases. Germline values: CDR1 PRHDT, CDR2 FYEKMQ (reference sequence). V lost 1 base, J lost 3 bases, and 14 bases stayed unmatched. The CDR3 length is 19 residues. This CDR3 is CASSLEEPLAGERTDTQYF. The CDR3 bases are TGTGCCAGCAGCTTAGAGGAGCCATTAGCGGGGGAGAGGACAGATACGCAGTATTTT. The full variable domain, rest sourced from reference TRBV13 and TRBJ2-3, is AAGVIQSPRHLIKEKRETATLKCYPIPRHDTVYWYQQGPGQDPQFLISFYEKMQSDKGSIPDRFSAQQFSDYHSELNMSSLELGDSALYFCASSLEEPLAGERTDTQYFGPGTRLTVL.

This sequence joins TRBV18 and TRBJ2-3; the match to TRBD2 covers 7 bases. With V trimmed by 1 base and J by 4 bases, 5 bases remained unmatched. The CDR3 is made up of 15 amino acids. Germline CDR1 and CDR2: KGHSH and LQKENI. The CDR3, as DNA: TGTGCCAGCTCACCACGTGCGGGAGTGCCAGATACGCAGTATTTT. Its protein is CASSPRAGVPDTQYF.

The J gene is TRBJ2-3, the V gene TRBV6-5; D perhaps matches TRBD2 (6 bases). This CDR3 has 12 residues. Trimming stripped 10 bases from V and 2 bases from J, with 10 bases between. Germline V gene data show CDR1 as MNHEY and CDR2 as SVGAGI. The CDR3 DNA sequence: TGTGCCACCGGACTATCCACAGATACGCAGTATTTT. Amino acid sequence: CATGLSTDTQYF.

This clonotype has only a few counts. The gene calls are TRBV24-1 and TRBJ2-1, with 7 nucleotides matching TRBD2. CDR1 is KGHDR, CDR2 SFDVKD, per germline. The CDR3 consists of 14 residues. The V segment lost 1 base and the J segment 6 bases; nucleotides outside the gene matches: 2. The CDR3 DNA follows: TGTGCCACCAGTGATTTAGCGGGATTCAATGAGCAGTTCTTC. Translated, it gives CATSDLAGFNEQFF.